These 32 T cell receptor beta chains came from one sample sequenced in a study of shared clonotypes between healthy human individuals. Libraries were prepared by immunoSEQ multiplex PCR; TCRdb keeps only in-frame clonotypes and omits some of them. The top ten clones hold approximately 1.7% of a sample with about 2.1 million clones, roughly 95% of them seen once. As defined, naive CD8 cells were CD45RO-negative and positively selected for CCR7, with terminally differentiated effector memory CD45RA+ cells excluded. Material for sequencing was naive CD8+ T cells from PBMCs. These receptors originate from a man between 18 and 35 years old in good health. Some clones in this sample may be carry-over from other donors' samples.

The gene calls are TRBV6-6 and TRBJ2-1; TRBD2 might be the D (7 bases). Per the germline V gene, CDR1 is MNHNY and CDR2 is SVGAGI (reference sequence). Trimming left V 1 base short and J 7 bases short, with 14 bases between. This CDR3 is built from 15 residues. CDR3 amino acids: CASSYLGGAGNEQFF. In nucleotides, the CDR3 is TGTGCCAGCAGTTACTTAGGGGGAGCGGGAAATGAGCAGTTCTTC.

This chain joins TRBV27 and TRBJ2-3; a possible D gene is TRBD2 (6 bases). Trimming took off 2 bases at V and 9 bases at J, with 6 bases between the two ends. CDR3 length: 11 amino acids. In germline, CDR1 is MNHEY, CDR2 SMNVEV (reference sequence). For the CDR3, the DNA is TGTGCCAGCAGTTTAGGAGGGACGCAGTATTTT. It translates to CASSLGGTQYF.

The rearrangement joins TRBV28 to TRBJ2-3; unclear D gene. CDR1 MDHEN and CDR2 SYDVKM come from the germline V gene. The CDR3 contains 16 residues. The V and J ends lost 6 bases and 6 bases respectively, with 22 bases between them. The CDR3 DNA sequence: TGTGCCAGCAGCTCCGTGAGTGGCGGTCCACAGGATACGCAGTATTTT. This translates into CASSSVSGGPQDTQYF.

This chain connects TRBV19 to TRBJ2-1; TRBD2 agrees at 9 bases. In germline, CDR1 is LNHDA, CDR2 SQIVND (reference sequence). This CDR3 spans 15 amino acids. Trimming at V came to 3 bases and at J to 6 bases, leaving 6 bases not matched to a gene. For the CDR3, the DNA is TGTGCCAGTAGTATGAGTAGCGGGAGCCTCAATGAGCAGTTCTTC. This codes for CASSMSSGSLNEQFF.

This chain uses TRBV11-2 with TRBJ2-7; no clear D. Between the trimmed V and J ends, which lost 5 bases and 4 bases, there was a span of 12 bases. This CDR3 has 13 amino acids. Germline V gene lookup returns CDR1 SGHAT and CDR2 FQNNGV. The CDR3 protein is CASSTTGRYEQYF. CDR3 nucleotide sequence: TGTGCCAGCAGCACAACCGGCCGGTACGAGCAGTACTTC.

The V gene is TRBV4-3, the J gene TRBJ2-4, with D possibly being TRBD2 (5 bases). Trimming left V 0 bases short and J 1 base short, with 10 bases between. Germline V CDR1 and CDR2: LGHNA, YSLEER. This CDR3 spans 16 amino acids. The CDR3 bases are TGCGCCAGCAGCCAAGACCGGGGATGGGCCAAAAACATTCAGTACTTC. This translates into CASSQDRGWAKNIQYF.

The CDR3 reads CASSVRRNEQFF. The CDR3 bases are TGTGCCAGCAGCGTCAGAAGGAATGAGCAGTTCTTC. The chain combines TRBV5-4 with TRBJ2-1; D gene ambiguous. The CDR3 is 12 amino acids. In germline, CDR1 is SGHNT, CDR2 YYREEE (reference sequence). The V and J ends lost 4 bases and 7 bases respectively, with 9 bases between them.

There are a few counts of this clone. The V and J genes are TRBV7-9 and TRBJ1-1, with 7 bases that match TRBD1. The V and J ends lost 5 bases and 3 bases, in that order; junction bases with no gene match: 9. This CDR3 is built from 15 residues. Germline CDR1 is SEHNR and CDR2 is FQNEAQ (reference sequence). The CDR3 is CASSPRGGGDTEAFF. As DNA, the CDR3 is TGTGCCAGCAGCCCAAGAGGGGGCGGGGACACTGAAGCTTTCTTT.

The CDR3 reads CASKGSSPYEQYF. CDR3 in DNA: TGTGCCAGCAAGGGAAGCTCCCCCTACGAGCAGTACTTC. The V gene is TRBV5-6, the J gene TRBJ2-7, with no clear D. This CDR3 has 13 residues. Germline CDR1 reads SGHDT; CDR2 reads YYEEEE. V lost 6 bases and J lost 2, with 12 bases in between.

This sequence joins TRBV11-1 and TRBJ2-7; 9 nucleotides match TRBD1. The CDR3 runs to 16 residues. V lost 4 bases, J lost 5 bases, and 12 bases stayed unmatched. Per germline, CDR1 SGHAT and CDR2 FQDESV (reference sequence). CDR3 loop: CASSSGPGTGTNEQYF. The CDR3 DNA reads as TGTGCCAGCAGCTCCGGCCCCGGGACAGGGACCAACGAGCAGTACTTC.

The chain is built from TRBV19 and TRBJ2-3, with 9 bases lining up with TRBD1. Trimming at V came to 5 bases and at J to 6 bases, leaving 9 bases not matched to a gene. This CDR3 spans 15 amino acids. From germline, CDR1 is LNHDA and CDR2 SQIVND (reference sequence). The CDR3 DNA follows: TGTGCCAGTAGTTCCCGGGACAGGGCCTTGGATACGCAGTATTTT. It is translated as CASSSRDRALDTQYF.

The CDR3 is CASSEPPGRTYNEQFF. CDR3 nucleotides: TGTGCCAGCAGTGAACCCCCTGGCCGAACCTACAATGAGCAGTTCTTC. This rearrangement joins TRBV25-1 to TRBJ2-1, with unresolved D. In germline, CDR1 is MGHDK, CDR2 SYGVNS. The CDR3 contains 16 residues. V was pared by 2 bases and J by 2 bases, with 13 bases between.

The chain couples TRBV19 to TRBJ2-5, with D perhaps matching TRBD1 or TRBD2 (5 bases each). V was cut by 5 bases and J by 7 bases, with 20 bases left in between. CDR1 is LNHDA and CDR2 is SQIVND in the germline V gene (reference sequence). This CDR3 contains 15 residues. The CDR3 spells CASSSRDGSLGTQYF. CDR3 nucleotide sequence: TGTGCCAGTAGTTCCCGGGACGGGTCCCTTGGGACCCAGTACTTC.

This chain connects TRBV2 to TRBJ2-7; 7 bases match TRBD1. The V gene's germline CDR1 is SNHLY and CDR2 FYNNEI. The V and J ends lost 7 bases and 1 base, in that order; junction bases with no gene match: 7. The CDR3 runs to 14 residues. In DNA form, the CDR3 reads TGTGCCAGCAACTCTCCGGGACAGTCCTACGAGCAGTACTTC. Its protein is CASNSPGQSYEQYF.

The chain links TRBV9 to TRBJ2-1; 8 bases line up with TRBD1. The CDR3 sequence is 14 residues long. The V and J ends lost 7 bases and 8 bases, in that order; junction bases with no gene match: 11. Germline lookup yields CDR1 SGDLS and CDR2 YYNGEE. In DNA, the CDR3 is TGTGCCAGCCGGGGGCAGGGGGCTCGCGATGAGCAGTTCTTC. As protein: CASRGQGARDEQFF.

The chain employs TRBV4-2 and TRBJ1-1, with 8 bases matching TRBD1. V lost 5 bases, J lost 3 bases, and 11 bases stayed unmatched. This CDR3 contains 16 residues. From germline, CDR1 is LGHNA and CDR2 YNFKEQ. The DNA of the CDR3 is TGTGCCAGCAGCACTTGGGGCAGGGGGCAGGACACTGAAGCTTTCTTT. It encodes CASSTWGRGQDTEAFF.

The rearrangement links TRBV5-1 to TRBJ2-7; D is uncertain. Germline CDR1 SGHRS, CDR2 YFSETQ. V was trimmed by 0 bases and J by 5 bases, leaving 15 bases between them. This CDR3 contains 15 residues. Here the CDR3 DNA reads TGCGCCAGCAGCTTGGGGGGTTTGGGTAGAAACGAGCAGTACTTC. It yields the protein CASSLGGLGRNEQYF.

The V call is TRBV15, the J call TRBJ1-1; the D is unclear. Per the germline V gene, CDR1 is LNHNV and CDR2 is YYDKDF (reference sequence). The CDR3 contains 15 residues. Trimming pared 1 base from V and 2 bases from J, leaving 11 bases between. CDR3 protein: CATSRGARSNTEAFF. The DNA for the CDR3 is TGTGCCACCAGCAGAGGTGCGAGGTCAAACACTGAAGCTTTCTTT.

This clone was seen a few times. Other nucleotide sequences from this sample produce the same CDR3. The CDR3 loop is CASSSGDTEAFF. Written as DNA, the CDR3 is TGTGCCAGCAGCTCGGGGGACACTGAAGCTTTCTTT. The chain has TRBV11-2 and TRBJ1-1; possible D gene TRBD1, 5 bases. The CDR3 is 12 amino acids. Between the trimmed V and J ends, which lost 4 bases and 3 bases, there was a span of 6 bases. CDR1 is SGHAT and CDR2 is FQNNGV in the germline V gene.

V gene TRBV5-6 combines with J gene TRBJ1-1; weak D call: TRBD1 (5 bases). V was clipped by 0 bases and J by 0 bases, with 12 bases between them. Germline assignment: CDR1 SGHDT and CDR2 YYEEEE. This CDR3 is 16 amino acids long. The CDR3 reads CASSLAGTGLNTEAFF. CDR3 sequence (DNA): TGTGCCAGCAGCTTGGCTGGGACGGGTCTGAACACTGAAGCTTTCTTT.

The CDR3 DNA is TGTGCCAGCACTCTAACAGGGGCCACCGGGGAGCTGTTTTTT. Protein: CASTLTGATGELFF. The chain joins TRBV27 to TRBJ2-2; 7 bases map to TRBD1. CDR3 size: 14 residues. V dropped 7 bases and J dropped 4; count of bases not matched to a gene: 6. CDR1 is MNHEY, CDR2 SMNVEV, per germline (reference sequence).

This clone was found once. The chain combines TRBV29-1 with TRBJ1-2; 8 bases are shared with TRBD1. CDR1 is SQVTM and CDR2 is ANQGSEA in the germline V gene. This CDR3 is 15 amino acids long. V lost 5 bases to trimming and J lost 4 bases; unmatched junction nucleotides: 12. This CDR3 reads CSVITDRGPGYGYTF. CDR3 coding DNA: TGCAGCGTTATAACCGACAGGGGTCCCGGCTATGGCTACACCTTC. The entire variable domain, with the rest obtained from reference TRBV29-1 and TRBJ1-2, is as follows: SAVISQKPSRDICQRGTSLTIQCQVDSQVTMMFWYRQQPGQSLTLIATANQGSEATYESGFVIDKFPISRPNLTFSTLTVSNMSPEDSSIYLCSVITDRGPGYGYTFGSGTRLTVV.

The CDR3 coding sequence is TGTGCCAGCAGTTTAACAGGACACCCCGAAGCTTTCTTT. Protein product: CASSLTGHPEAFF. This chain uses TRBV28 with TRBJ1-1; D is possibly TRBD1 (5 bases). This CDR3 has 13 amino acids. V was pared by 2 bases and J by 8 bases, with 12 bases between. Germline CDR1 and CDR2: MDHEN and SYDVKM.

This clone was seen just once. Within the sample, other DNA sequences also encode this same CDR3. The chain combines TRBV7-9 with TRBJ2-7; no clear D. The CDR3 is made up of 13 amino acids. Germline CDR1 SEHNR, CDR2 FQNEAQ (reference sequence). The V and J ends lost 1 base and 1 base respectively, with 5 bases between them. Here the CDR3 reads CASSLGVSYEQYF. The CDR3 DNA follows: TGTGCCAGCAGCTTAGGGGTATCCTACGAGCAGTACTTC.

The chain has TRBV29-1 and TRBJ1-5; D possibly corresponds to TRBD1 (6 bases). In germline, CDR1 is SQVTM, CDR2 ANQGSEA. This CDR3 comprises 13 residues. The V end was cut by 5 bases, the J end by 7 bases, with 15 bases between. CDR3: CSVYGGENQPQHF. CDR3 bases: TGCAGCGTTTACGGGGGCGAGAACCAGCCCCAGCATTTT.

The chain joins TRBV6-5 to TRBJ1-5; tentative D call: TRBD1 (6 bases). In germline, CDR1 is MNHEY, CDR2 SVGAGI. This CDR3 is built from 15 residues. The V gene lost 5 bases and the J gene lost 0 bases, with 11 bases spanning the gap. The CDR3, as DNA: TGTGCCAGCAGTCCCCGACAGGATAGCAATCAGCCCCAGCATTTT. Its protein is CASSPRQDSNQPQHF.

This rearrangement joins TRBV5-1 to TRBJ2-7, with unresolved D. The germline gives CDR1 SGHRS, CDR2 YFSETQ. With 4 bases removed from V and 7 bases from J, the gap between germline ends came to 15 bases. The CDR3 runs to 13 residues. DNA of the CDR3: TGCGCCAGCAGCAGAGGACCGGGTGTAGAGCAGTACTTC. This sequence encodes CASSRGPGVEQYF.

J is TRBJ2-7 and V is TRBV9; no reliable D call. Per germline, CDR1 SGDLS and CDR2 YYNGEE. The CDR3 covers 13 residues. The germline V and J ends were trimmed by 4 bases and 5 bases, with 13 bases remaining between them. Here the CDR3 reads CASSPPGINEQYF. The CDR3 nucleotides are TGTGCCAGCAGCCCTCCCGGTATCAACGAGCAGTACTTC.

This chain uses TRBV27 with TRBJ2-7; 11 bases match TRBD2. J was trimmed by 1 base and V by 2 bases; bases with no gene match: 7. This CDR3 region has 17 residues. The germline gives CDR1 MNHEY, CDR2 SMNVEV (reference sequence). Here the CDR3 reads CASSLMELAGVSYEQYF. CDR3 in DNA: TGTGCCAGCAGTTTAATGGAACTAGCGGGAGTTTCCTACGAGCAGTACTTC.

This chain uses TRBV21-1 with TRBJ2-4. TRBV21-1 is a recognized pseudogene. CDR3 length equals 11 residues. The CDR3 DNA is TGTGCCAGCAGCAAAGCGGAGGGGGAGTACTTC. This codes for CASSKAEGEYF.

The chain employs TRBV6-6 and TRBJ2-1; TRBD1 or TRBD2 may be the D gene (6 bases each). V was shortened by 0 bases and J by 10 bases, with 13 bases between the two germline ends. The CDR3 covers 14 residues. In germline, CDR1 is MNHNY, CDR2 SVGAGI (reference sequence). The CDR3: CASSYSRGVSEQFF. In nucleotides, the CDR3 is TGTGCCAGCAGTTACTCGAGGGGGGTTAGCGAGCAGTTCTTC.

This chain links TRBV10-3 with TRBJ1-5; D unclear. Trimming stripped 0 bases from V and 2 bases from J, with 11 bases between. CDR1 and CDR2 from the germline V gene are ENHRY and SYGVKD. The CDR3 covers 16 residues. The CDR3 DNA sequence: TGTGCCATCAGTGAGTCTTGGCCGTGGGGCAATCAGCCCCAGCATTTT. As protein: CAISESWPWGNQPQHF.